This T cell receptor beta chain was captured in a study of CD8 T cells in Susac syndrome. The CDR3 runs to 15 residues. The V and J ends lost 3 bases and 0 bases, in that order; junction bases with no gene match: 2. The authors reverse transcribed 0.5 to 1 ug RNA with random hexamers. Each CDR3 protein gets one entry after TCRdb re-called the immunoSEQ multiplex PCR reads with MiXCR. The top ten hold roughly 0.3% of the sample, which has 85,000 to 95,000 distinct CDR3 sequences, over 90% seen once. Sequencing was performed on CD4+ T cells from PBMCs. The origin of this receptor is a human donor with Susac syndrome. This chain connects TRBV12-3 or TRBV12-4 to TRBJ1-3, with TRBD1 matching over 7 bases. The CDR3 reads CASSFGQASGNTIYF. The DNA of the CDR3 is TGTGCCAGCAGTTTTGGACAGGCCTCTGGAAACACCATATATTTT.